These 27 T cell receptor beta chains originate from one sample sequenced in a study of molecular identifiers for immune sequencing clone quantification. TCRdb used MiXCR to reprocess the PCR reads, holding one entry per CDR3 protein. The data contain under 600,000 distinct CDR3 sequences, about 26% of them singletons. The sample comprised naive CD8+ T cells from blood, with Jurkat cell RNA spiked in. Subset given: FACS-sorted CD8+CD4-CCR7+CD45RA+ naive T cells. The receptors were gathered from a human donor in good health. Some libraries in this study had Jurkat cell RNA spiked in.

This chain connects TRBV12-3 or TRBV12-4 to TRBJ2-3, with 7 bases identical to TRBD2. Trimming took 6 bases from V and 1 from J; bases not matched to a gene: 7. The CDR3 is 15 amino acids. The CDR3: CASRIAGEGTDTQYF. The CDR3 DNA follows: TGTGCCAGCAGAATTGCGGGGGAGGGCACAGATACGCAGTATTTT.

The chain combines TRBV5-4 with TRBJ2-7; weak D call: TRBD2 (6 bases). Germline loops: CDR1 SGHNT, CDR2 YYREEE (reference sequence). The V end was cut by 4 bases, the J end by 0 bases, with 11 bases between. The CDR3 loop spans 14 amino acids. CDR3 sequence: CASSTRELSYEQYF. Written as DNA, the CDR3 is TGTGCCAGCAGCACCCGGGAGCTCTCCTACGAGCAGTACTTC.

This clonotype was counted only a few times. The chain has TRBV12-3 or TRBV12-4 and TRBJ2-7; no definite D call. The CDR3 length is 13 residues. Trimming cost V 2 bases and J 3 bases, with 8 bases left between them. The CDR3 DNA reads as TGTGCCAGCAGTTTAATTACAGTCTACGAGCAGTACTTC. Its protein product is CASSLITVYEQYF.

This clonotype showed up many times. The chain carries TRBV27 and TRBJ1-5; no definite D call. CDR1 is MNHEY, CDR2 SMNVEV, per germline (reference sequence). This CDR3 is built from 14 residues. V dropped 2 bases and J dropped 7 bases, with 12 bases sitting between them. The CDR3 loop is CASSLILGEQPQHF. CDR3 bases: TGTGCCAGCAGTTTAATTTTGGGAGAGCAGCCCCAGCATTTT.

This clonotype was detected ten times or more. The chain carries TRBV10-1 and TRBJ2-7, with D perhaps TRBD1 (6 bases). Per germline, CDR1 WNHNN and CDR2 SYGVQD (reference sequence). Trimming took off 9 bases at V and 2 bases at J, with 23 bases between the two ends. CDR3 length: 16 residues. Written as DNA, the CDR3 is TGCGCCAGAAACCAAATGGGACAACCAGAGACCTACGAGCAGTACTTC. Translated: CARNQMGQPETYEQYF.

Concerning this clonotype itself: This may come from a read error, since a much larger clone is one base off. The J gene is TRBJ2-1, the V gene TRBV12-3 or TRBV12-4; D is undetermined. The CDR3 sequence is 15 residues long. CDR3 bases: TGTGCCAGCAGTTTAGGCCTCACCTCCTACGATGAGCAGTTCTTC. It specifies CASSLGLTSYDEQFF.

In its sample, this clonotype was seen once. This clone may be a read error of a much larger clone one base away. The rearrangement joins TRBV28 to TRBJ2-7, with D possibly matching TRBD2 (7 bases). The germline V gene has CDR1 MDHEN and CDR2 SYDVKM. This CDR3 region has 15 residues. CDR3 sequence reads: CASSLSRGAFYGQYF. CDR3 in DNA: TGTGCCAGCAGTTTATCTCGGGGGGCATTTTACGGGCAGTACTTC.

The chain combines TRBV6-5 with TRBJ2-1; 10 bases line up with TRBD2. V lost 6 bases and J lost 2; bases outside the gene matches: 4. The CDR3 runs 15 residues. Germline V gene sequence: CDR1 MNHEY, CDR2 SVGAGI. CDR3 bases: TGTGCCAGCAGGGACGGGACTAGCGCCTACAATGAGCAGTTCTTC. Translation gives CASRDGTSAYNEQFF.

This chain connects TRBV7-2 to TRBJ1-1, with D uncertain. The CDR3 consists of 15 residues. In germline, CDR1 is SGHTA, CDR2 FQGNSA. Deletions cut 4 bases from V and 3 bases from J, with 15 bases between. Here the CDR3 reads CASSSNLRLYTEAFF. The CDR3 nucleotides read TGTGCCAGCAGCTCCAATCTGAGACTGTACACTGAAGCTTTCTTT.

This clonotype has just one count. Just one base apart from a much larger clone, this may be a read error. This sequence joins TRBV2 and TRBJ2-7; D call uncertain. V was clipped by 8 bases and J by 2 bases, with 16 bases between them. Germline CDR1 and CDR2: SNHLY and FYNNEI. The CDR3 spans 14 residues. The CDR3 DNA follows: TGTGCCAGCCATTCACCCGGATACACCTACGAGCAGTACTTC. This sequence encodes CASHSPGYTYEQYF.

This clonotype was recorded a few times. The gene calls are TRBV21-1 and TRBJ2-7; the D call of TRBD1 is as the table states it, not checked on the DNA. TRBV21-1 is a pseudogene locus. The CDR3 extends over 18 amino acids. CDR3 residues: CASNTGDPGQGNSYEQYF. Here the CDR3 DNA reads TGTGCCAGCAACACCGGCGACCCGGGACAGGGTAACTCCTACGAGCAGTACTTC.

This clonotype was counted between two and nine times. The gene calls are TRBV19 and TRBJ1-3; D ambiguous. V was cut by 2 bases and J by 2 bases, with 10 bases left in between. Germline CDR1 reads LNHDA; CDR2 reads SQIVND (reference sequence). This CDR3 has 15 residues. The CDR3 coding sequence is TGTGCCAGTAGTATACTCGCGTTCCCTGGAAACACCATATATTTT. The encoded protein is CASSILAFPGNTIYF.

This clonotype was observed many times. The DNA for the CDR3 is TGTGCCAGCAGCCAAGCAGGAAGATCCGGTGAGCAGTTCTTC. Its protein is CASSQAGRSGEQFF. The rearrangement uses TRBV14 and TRBJ2-1, with unresolved D. CDR3 size: 14 residues. CDR1 and CDR2 (germline): SGHDN, FVKESK. V was trimmed by 1 base and J by 9 bases, leaving 13 bases between them.

This clonotype came up many times. The chain joins TRBV29-1 to TRBJ2-7; D uncertain. CDR1 and CDR2 from the germline V gene are SQVTM and ANQGSEA. Trimming left V 0 bases short and J 2 bases short, with 14 bases between. This CDR3 is built from 15 residues. This CDR3 reads CSVEDEAGSAYEQYF. The CDR3, as DNA: TGCAGCGTTGAAGACGAGGCCGGAAGTGCCTACGAGCAGTACTTC.

About this clonotype itself: With a much larger clone just one base away, this may be a read error. V and J are TRBV7-2 and TRBJ2-1, with 7 bases identical to TRBD2. The CDR3 spans 15 residues. Germline V gives CDR1 SGHTA, CDR2 FQGNSA. CDR3 in amino acids: CASSVAVSGDNEQFF. CDR3 in DNA: TGTGCCAGCAGCGTAGCGGTAAGCGGGGACAATGAGCAGTTCTTC.

The chain uses TRBV7-6 and TRBJ1-6, with TRBD1 as a possible D gene (5 bases). CDR1 is SGHVS and CDR2 is FNYEAQ in the germline V gene. The CDR3 sequence is 16 residues long. Trimming cost V 5 bases and J 4 bases, with 15 bases left between them. The DNA of the CDR3 is TGTGCCAGCAGCGTCGCCGGGGGGGAATATAATTCACCCCTCCACTTT. Translating gives CASSVAGGEYNSPLHF.

The chain employs TRBV7-9 and TRBJ2-2; D gene uncertain. With 7 bases removed from V and 1 base from J, the gap between germline ends came to 25 bases. The CDR3 extends over 19 amino acids. CDR1 and CDR2 from the germline V gene are SEHNR and FQNEAQ (reference sequence). The CDR3 DNA reads as TGTGCCAGCACGAATTCCGGGCCAAGACCTGGCGGGAACACCGGGGAGCTGTTTTTT. Translation: CASTNSGPRPGGNTGELFF.

The chain recombines TRBV14 with TRBJ2-1; TRBD2 matches 9 bases. V was pared by 4 bases and J by 0 bases, with 4 bases of the junction left unmatched. This CDR3 comprises 16 residues. Looked up from germline, CDR1 is SGHDN and CDR2 is FVKESK. CDR3 nucleotides: TGTGCCAGCAGCCCCGATAGCGGGAGCTCCTACAATGAGCAGTTCTTC. This gives the protein CASSPDSGSSYNEQFF.

The CDR3 DNA follows: TGTGCCATCAGGGAAGACAGGGAAGAAGCTTTCTTT. Its translation: CAIREDREEAFF. V gene TRBV10-3 combines with J gene TRBJ1-1; 7 nucleotides match TRBD1. CDR3 length: 12 amino acids. V gave up 6 bases and J gave up 8 bases; unmatched junction bases: 6. CDR1 ENHRY and CDR2 SYGVKD come from the germline V gene.

The chain combines TRBV6-5 with TRBJ2-1; either TRBD1 or TRBD2 may fit D (5 bases each). The CDR3 has 15 amino acids. Germline CDR1 is MNHEY and CDR2 is SVGAGI. V lost 8 bases and J 2 bases, leaving 16 bases between the germline ends. The CDR3 DNA reads TGTGCCAGCCGGGGCCCCCGACGGCCCTACAATGAGCAGTTCTTC. It translates to CASRGPRRPYNEQFF.

This clonotype has just a few counts. The CDR3 loop reads CASSLGQDSTDTQYF. The CDR3 DNA is TGTGCCAGCAGCTTGGGTCAGGATAGCACAGATACGCAGTATTTT. The chain links TRBV5-4 to TRBJ2-3; D not certain. This CDR3 comprises 15 residues. With 0 bases removed from V and 0 bases from J, the gap between germline ends came to 8 bases. Germline V gene sequence: CDR1 SGHNT, CDR2 YYREEE (reference sequence).

This clonotype was recorded many times. The genes are TRBV9 and TRBJ1-1; 7 bases line up with TRBD1. Germline trimming cut 3 bases from V and 7 bases from J; bases unmatched to any gene: 6. The CDR3 spans 13 residues. The V gene's germline CDR1 is SGDLS and CDR2 YYNGEE. Here the CDR3 reads CASSAWDSNEAFF. DNA for the CDR3: TGTGCCAGCAGCGCCTGGGACAGCAATGAAGCTTTCTTT.

The V gene is TRBV27, the J gene TRBJ2-7, with D maybe TRBD2 (5 bases). Germline V gives CDR1 MNHEY, CDR2 SMNVEV (reference sequence). Trimming stripped 1 base from V and 5 bases from J, with 9 bases between. The CDR3 contains 13 residues. This CDR3 is CASSLFRGDEQYF. CDR3 nucleotides: TGTGCCAGCAGTTTATTTCGGGGTGACGAGCAGTACTTC.

The table lists this clonotype with a few counts. The V call is TRBV6-2 or TRBV6-3, the J call TRBJ1-1; a possible D gene is TRBD1 (6 bases). The germline V gene encodes CDR1 MNHEY and CDR2 SVGEGT. Trimming took off 5 bases at V and 1 base at J, with 17 bases between the two ends. The CDR3 extends over 16 amino acids. CDR3 sequence (DNA): TGTGCCAGCAGTCCAGCCCTGGACAGAAAGAACACTGAAGCTTTCTTT. Its translation is CASSPALDRKNTEAFF.

This clonotype has at least ten counts. This rearrangement joins TRBV2 to TRBJ1-1; perhaps TRBD1 as D (6 bases). This CDR3 has 15 residues. Germline V lookup: CDR1 SNHLY, CDR2 FYNNEI. V shed 8 bases and J shed 3 bases, with 19 bases lying between them. In DNA, the CDR3 is TGTGCCAGCCCTTTGTCGAACAGGGTCGACACTGAAGCTTTCTTT. Encoded protein: CASPLSNRVDTEAFF. The full variable domain, completed using reference TRBV2 and TRBJ1-1, is EPEVTQTPSHQVTQMGQEVILRCVPISNHLYFYWYRQILGQKVEFLVSFYNNEISEKSEIFDDQFSVERPDGSNFTLKIRSTKLEDSAMYFCASPLSNRVDTEAFFGQGTRLTVV.

In this sample, this clonotype turned up a few times. V is TRBV5-5 and J is TRBJ2-7, with TRBD2 identical over 13 bases. Trimming cost V 6 bases and J 3 bases; bases outside gene matches: 12. The germline CDR1 and CDR2 sequences are SGHKS and YYEKEE (reference sequence). The CDR3 runs 17 residues. This chain's CDR3 is CASNPHLGTSGNYEQYF. For the CDR3, the DNA is TGTGCCAGCAACCCGCATCTAGGGACTAGCGGGAACTACGAGCAGTACTTC.

This chain links TRBV11-2 with TRBJ2-1; no reliable D call. Germline V gene sequence: CDR1 SGHAT, CDR2 FQNNGV. The CDR3 has 17 amino acids. The V gene lost 2 bases and the J gene lost 0 bases, with 14 bases spanning the gap. The CDR3 DNA sequence: TGTGCCAGCAGCTTACCAAACGCCTTGAGCTCCTACAATGAGCAGTTCTTC. It codes for CASSLPNALSSYNEQFF. Full variable domain (outside the CDR3, taken from reference TRBV11-2 and TRBJ2-1): EAGVAQSPRYKIIEKRQSVAFWCNPISGHATLYWYQQILGQGPKLLIQFQNNGVVDDSQLPKDRFSAERLKGVDSTLKIQPAKLEDSAVYLCASSLPNALSSYNEQFFGPGTRLTVL.